This T cell receptor beta chain was sequenced during a study of early T cells in non-severe SARS-CoV-2 infection. On the study more broadly: Bulk RNA taken from unsorted whole blood was sequenced, leaving chains unpaired.

TCRdb independently ran MiXCR on the 5' RACE reads; one entry per CDR3 protein. Here the sample spans fewer than 30,000 distinct CDR3 sequences, approximately 6.4% being singletons. The CDR3 consists of 15 residues. Deletions cut 3 bases from V and 0 bases from J, with 10 bases between. The germline V gene encodes CDR1 KGHSH and CDR2 LQKENI. The chain employs TRBV18 and TRBJ2-3; D might be TRBD2 (6 bases). The receptor's source is an adult who was a healthcare worker with PCR-confirmed SARS-CoV-2 infection or an uninfected control (not recorded which). The sequences come from whole blood, collected at baseline. In DNA form, the CDR3 reads TGTGCCAGCTCACCGCGCGGGGATAGCACAGATACGCAGTATTTT. Amino acid sequence: CASSPRGDSTDTQYF.